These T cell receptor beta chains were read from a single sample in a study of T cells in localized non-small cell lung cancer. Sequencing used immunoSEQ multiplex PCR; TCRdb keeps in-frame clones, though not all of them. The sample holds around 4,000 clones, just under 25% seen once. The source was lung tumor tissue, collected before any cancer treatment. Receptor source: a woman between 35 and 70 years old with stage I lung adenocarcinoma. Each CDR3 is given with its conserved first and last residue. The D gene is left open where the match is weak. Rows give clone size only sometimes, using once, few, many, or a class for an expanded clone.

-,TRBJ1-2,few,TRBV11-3,CASGVEHSWKNGYTF,TGTGCCAGCGGCGTCGAACACTCCTGGAAAAATGGCTACACCTTC
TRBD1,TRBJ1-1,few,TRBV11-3,CASSRNRGGTEAFF,TGTGCCAGCAGCCGTAACAGGGGAGGCACTGAAGCTTTCTTT
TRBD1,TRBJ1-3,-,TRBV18,CASSPLPGQGAKENTIYF,TGTGCCAGCTCACCACTACCGGGACAGGGGGCGAAGGAGAACACCATATATTTT
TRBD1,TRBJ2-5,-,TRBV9,CASSSRQGKETQYF,TGTGCCAGCAGCTCCAGACAGGGTAAAGAGACCCAGTACTTC
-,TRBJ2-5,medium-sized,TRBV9,CASSVGPEGEETQYF,TGTGCCAGCAGCGTAGGTCCCGAGGGAGAAGAGACCCAGTACTTC
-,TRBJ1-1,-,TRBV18,CASSPLQVRALMNTEAFF,TGTGCCAGCTCACCACTTCAGGTGCGGGCCCTTATGAACACTGAAGCTTTCTTT
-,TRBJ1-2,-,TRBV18,CASSPGVTAGLAGGYTF,TGTGCCAGCTCACCAGGAGTCACTGCGGGATTAGCAGGCGGCTACACCTTC
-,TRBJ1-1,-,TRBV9,CASSVIPGGAVNTEAFF,TGTGCCAGCAGCGTAATCCCCGGGGGGGCAGTCAACACTGAAGCTTTCTTT
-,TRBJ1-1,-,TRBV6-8,CASSYSRGGAITEAFF,TGTGCCAGCAGTTACTCGAGGGGGGGGGCTATCACTGAAGCTTTCTTT
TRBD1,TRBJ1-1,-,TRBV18,CASSPRQGASTEAFF,TGTGCCAGCTCACCACGTCAGGGGGCGAGCACTGAAGCTTTCTTT
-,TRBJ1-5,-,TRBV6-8,CASRKGHLINQPQHF,TGTGCCAGCAGGAAAGGCCACTTGATCAATCAGCCCCAGCATTTT
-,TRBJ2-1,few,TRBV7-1,CASSPTSGRNNEQFF,TGTGCCAGCAGCCCTACATCGGGTAGAAACAATGAGCAGTTCTTC
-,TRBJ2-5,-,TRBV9,CASSFYGTRRETQYF,TGTGCCAGCAGCTTTTACGGGACCCGTAGGGAGACCCAGTACTTC
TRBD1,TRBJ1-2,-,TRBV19,CASSISRTGGYGYTF,TGTGCCAGTAGTATATCGCGGACAGGGGGCTATGGCTACACCTTC
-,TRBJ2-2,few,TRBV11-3,CASSLVRTNTGELFF,TGTGCCAGCAGCTTGGTGAGGACGAACACCGGGGAGCTGTTTTTT
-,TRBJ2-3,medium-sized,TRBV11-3,CASSFHWSRTDTQYF,TGTGCCAGCAGCTTTCATTGGTCACGCACAGATACGCAGTATTTT
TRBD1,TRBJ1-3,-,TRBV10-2,CASKQGAGNTIYF,TGCGCCAGCAAACAGGGGGCGGGAAACACCATATATTTT
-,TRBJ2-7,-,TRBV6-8,CASSPQGTHSYEQYF,TGTGCCAGCAGCCCCCAGGGGACCCATTCCTACGAGCAGTACTTC
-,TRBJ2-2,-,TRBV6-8,CASSLGGSNTGELFF,TGTGCCAGCAGCCTTGGGGGTTCGAACACCGGGGAGCTGTTTTTT
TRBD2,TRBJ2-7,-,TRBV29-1,CSAFQRGVHYEQYF,TGCAGCGCTTTTCAGCGGGGGGTTCACTACGAGCAGTACTTC
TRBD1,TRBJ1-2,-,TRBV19,CASSTSYPLGQGISYTF,TGTGCCAGTAGTACCTCTTATCCACTAGGACAGGGGATTAGCTACACCTTC
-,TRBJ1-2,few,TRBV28,CASRSDSPYGYTF,TGTGCCAGCAGATCCGACAGCCCCTATGGCTACACCTTC
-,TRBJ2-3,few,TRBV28,CASSFQLTDTQYF,TGTGCCAGCAGTTTTCAGCTCACAGATACGCAGTATTTT
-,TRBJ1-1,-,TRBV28,CASNNLLGGTEAFF,TGTGCCAGCAATAATCTGCTGGGCGGCACTGAAGCTTTCTTT
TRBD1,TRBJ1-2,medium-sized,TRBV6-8,CASSYPRGDSGTF,TGTGCCAGCAGTTACCCCAGGGGGGATTCCGGGACCTTC
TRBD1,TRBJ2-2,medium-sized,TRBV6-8,CASRGRQGNLNTGELFF,TGTGCCAGCAGGGGTCGACAGGGAAATTTAAACACCGGGGAGCTGTTTTTT
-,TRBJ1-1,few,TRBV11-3,CASSSPDLNTEAFF,TGTGCCAGCAGCTCCCCCGACCTGAACACTGAAGCTTTCTTT
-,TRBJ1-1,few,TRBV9,CALGGGRGTEAFF,TGTGCCCTCGGCGGCGGTAGGGGTACTGAAGCTTTCTTT
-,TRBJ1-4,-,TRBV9,CASSEWGRSLDDDEKLFF,TGTGCCAGCAGTGAATGGGGCAGGTCTCTCGATGACGATGAAAAACTGTTTTTT
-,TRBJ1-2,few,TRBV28,CASSLNRGANYGYTF,TGTGCCAGCAGTTTAAATCGGGGAGCTAACTATGGCTACACCTTC
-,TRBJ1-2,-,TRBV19,CASTPDSVYGYTF,TGTGCCAGTACACCAGACAGCGTCTATGGCTACACCTTC
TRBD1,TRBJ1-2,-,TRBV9,CASRGQGYMNGYTF,TGTGCCAGCAGGGGACAGGGATATATGAATGGCTACACCTTC
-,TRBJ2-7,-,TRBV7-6,CASSLGRDSYEQYF,TGTGCCAGCAGCTTAGGCAGGGACTCCTACGAGCAGTACTTC
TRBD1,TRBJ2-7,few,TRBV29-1,CSGGTGDNGEQYF,TGCAGCGGGGGGACAGGGGATAATGGGGAGCAGTACTTC
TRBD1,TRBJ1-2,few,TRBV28,CASSPGTGGSYGYTF,TGTGCCAGCAGTCCTGGGACAGGGGGGTCCTATGGCTACACCTTC
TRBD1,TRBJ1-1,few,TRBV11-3,CASIQGPVNTEAFF,TGTGCCAGCATACAGGGGCCAGTGAACACTGAAGCTTTCTTT
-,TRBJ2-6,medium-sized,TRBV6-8,CASTESGANVLTF,TGTGCCAGCACTGAGTCTGGGGCCAACGTCCTGACTTTC
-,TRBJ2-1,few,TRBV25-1,CASTQVGSVDEQFF,TGTGCCAGCACCCAAGTGGGTTCCGTCGATGAGCAGTTCTTC
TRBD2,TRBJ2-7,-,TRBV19,CASRLAGEGYEQYF,TGTGCCAGTAGGTTAGCGGGAGAAGGCTACGAGCAGTACTTC
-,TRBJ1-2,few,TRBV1,CASSQEPLGGPNYGYTF,TGCGCCAGCAGCCAGGAACCTCTTGGGGGGCCGAACTATGGCTACACCTTC
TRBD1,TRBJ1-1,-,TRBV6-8,CASSKGAGTEAFF,TGTGCCAGCAGCAAGGGGGCAGGAACTGAAGCTTTCTTT
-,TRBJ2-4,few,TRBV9,CASSESTGNIQYF,TGTGCCAGCAGTGAATCCACGGGAAACATTCAGTACTTC
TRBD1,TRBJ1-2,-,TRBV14,CASSRSGQGISYGYTF,TGTGCCAGCAGCCGGTCGGGACAGGGGATAAGCTATGGCTACACCTTC
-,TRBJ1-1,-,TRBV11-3,CASSPGTVNTEAFF,TGTGCCAGCAGCCCCGGGACGGTGAACACTGAAGCTTTCTTT
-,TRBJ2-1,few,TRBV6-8,CASSYSLAIAYNEQFF,TGTGCCAGCAGTTACTCGTTAGCCATAGCGTACAATGAGCAGTTCTTC
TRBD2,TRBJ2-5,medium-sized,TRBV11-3,CASSSLAGIQETQYF,TGTGCCAGCAGCTCCTTAGCGGGGATCCAAGAGACCCAGTACTTC
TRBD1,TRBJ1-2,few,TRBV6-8,CASSRRRGRGYGYTF,TGTGCCAGCAGTCGCCGAAGGGGGCGGGGCTATGGCTACACCTTC
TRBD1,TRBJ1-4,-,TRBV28,CASSLRTGTDEKLFF,TGTGCCAGCAGTTTAAGGACAGGTACCGATGAAAAACTGTTTTTT